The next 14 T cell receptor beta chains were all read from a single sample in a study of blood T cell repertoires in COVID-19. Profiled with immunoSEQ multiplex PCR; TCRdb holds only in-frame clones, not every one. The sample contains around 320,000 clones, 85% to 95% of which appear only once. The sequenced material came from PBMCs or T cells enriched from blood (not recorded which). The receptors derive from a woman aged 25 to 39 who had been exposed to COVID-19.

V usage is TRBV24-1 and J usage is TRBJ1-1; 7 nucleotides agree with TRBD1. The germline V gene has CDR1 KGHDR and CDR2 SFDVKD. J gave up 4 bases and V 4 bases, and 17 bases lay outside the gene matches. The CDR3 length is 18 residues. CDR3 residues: CATSDLPFRDRDGTEAFF. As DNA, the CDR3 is TGTGCCACCAGTGACCTTCCCTTTCGTGACAGGGACGGCACTGAAGCTTTCTTT.

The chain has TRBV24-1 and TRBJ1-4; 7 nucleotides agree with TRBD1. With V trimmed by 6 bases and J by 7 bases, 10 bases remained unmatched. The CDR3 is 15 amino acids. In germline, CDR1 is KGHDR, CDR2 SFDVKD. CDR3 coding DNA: TGTGCCACCAGTTCTTCAAAGGCAGGGGGTGAAAAACTGTTTTTT. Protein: CATSSSKAGGEKLFF.

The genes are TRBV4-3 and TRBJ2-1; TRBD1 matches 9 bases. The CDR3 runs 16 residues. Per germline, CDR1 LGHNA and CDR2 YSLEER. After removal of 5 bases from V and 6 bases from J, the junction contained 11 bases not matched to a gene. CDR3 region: CASSAYQGQGFNEQFF. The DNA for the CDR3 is TGCGCCAGCAGCGCCTACCAGGGACAGGGTTTCAATGAGCAGTTCTTC.

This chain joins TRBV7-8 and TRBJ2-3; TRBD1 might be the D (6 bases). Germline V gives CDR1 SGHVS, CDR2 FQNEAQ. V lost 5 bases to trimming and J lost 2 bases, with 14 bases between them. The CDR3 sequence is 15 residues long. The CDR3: CASSRPTGPTDTQYF. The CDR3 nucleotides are TGTGCCAGCAGCAGGCCGACAGGACCCACAGATACGCAGTATTTT.

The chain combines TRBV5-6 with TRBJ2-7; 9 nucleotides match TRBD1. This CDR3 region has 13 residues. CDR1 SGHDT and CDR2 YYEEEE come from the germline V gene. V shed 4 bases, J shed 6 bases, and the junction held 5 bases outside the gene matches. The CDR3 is CASSRDRVVEQYF. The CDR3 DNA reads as TGTGCCAGCAGCCGGGACAGGGTAGTCGAGCAGTACTTC.

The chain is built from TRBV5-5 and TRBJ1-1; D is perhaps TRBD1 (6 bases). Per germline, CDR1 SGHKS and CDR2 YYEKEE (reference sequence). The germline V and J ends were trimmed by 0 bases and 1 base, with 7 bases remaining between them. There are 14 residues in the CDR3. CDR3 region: CASSLGQANTEAFF. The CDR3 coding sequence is TGTGCCAGCAGCTTGGGACAGGCGAACACTGAAGCTTTCTTT. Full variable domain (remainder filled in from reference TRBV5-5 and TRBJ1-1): DAGVTQSPTHLIKTRGQQVTLRCSPISGHKSVSWYQQVLGQGPQFIFQYYEKEERGRGNFPDRFSARQFPNYSSELNVNALLLGDSALYLCASSLGQANTEAFFGQGTRLTVV.

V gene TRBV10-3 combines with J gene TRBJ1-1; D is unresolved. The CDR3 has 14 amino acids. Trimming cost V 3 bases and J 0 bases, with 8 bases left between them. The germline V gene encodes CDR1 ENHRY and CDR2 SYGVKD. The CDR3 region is CAISDPGMNTEAFF. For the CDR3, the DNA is TGTGCCATCAGTGACCCGGGTATGAACACTGAAGCTTTCTTT.

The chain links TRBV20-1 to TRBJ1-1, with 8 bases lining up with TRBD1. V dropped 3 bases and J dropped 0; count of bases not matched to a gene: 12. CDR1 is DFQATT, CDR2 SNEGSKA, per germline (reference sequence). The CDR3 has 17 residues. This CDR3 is CSASVRTGGIMNTEAFF. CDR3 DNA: TGCAGTGCTAGTGTCCGAACAGGGGGGATCATGAACACTGAAGCTTTCTTT.

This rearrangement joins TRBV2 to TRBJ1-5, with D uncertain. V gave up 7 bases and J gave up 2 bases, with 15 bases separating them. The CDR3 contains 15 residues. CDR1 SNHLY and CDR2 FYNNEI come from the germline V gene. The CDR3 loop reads CASNPGEFGNQPQHF. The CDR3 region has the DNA TGTGCCAGCAATCCTGGGGAGTTTGGCAATCAGCCCCAGCATTTT.

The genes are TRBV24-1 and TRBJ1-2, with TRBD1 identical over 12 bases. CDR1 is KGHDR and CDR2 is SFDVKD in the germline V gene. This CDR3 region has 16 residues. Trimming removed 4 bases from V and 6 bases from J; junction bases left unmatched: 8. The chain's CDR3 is CATSDHGTGGVHGYTF. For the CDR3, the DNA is TGTGCCACCAGTGACCATGGGACAGGGGGCGTCCATGGCTACACCTTC.

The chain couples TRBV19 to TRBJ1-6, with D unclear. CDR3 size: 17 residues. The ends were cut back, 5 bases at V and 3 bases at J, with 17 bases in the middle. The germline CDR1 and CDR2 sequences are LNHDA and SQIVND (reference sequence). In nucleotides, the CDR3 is TGTGCCAGTAGTCCGCGGGCCGACCCAATCTATAATTCACCCCTCCACTTT. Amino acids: CASSPRADPIYNSPLHF. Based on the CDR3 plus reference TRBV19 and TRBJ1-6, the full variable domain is DGGITQSPKYLFRKEGQNVTLSCEQNLNHDAMYWYRQDPGQGLRLIYYSQIVNDFQKGDIAEGYSVSREKKESFPLTVTSAQKNPTAFYLCASSPRADPIYNSPLHFGNGTRLTVT.

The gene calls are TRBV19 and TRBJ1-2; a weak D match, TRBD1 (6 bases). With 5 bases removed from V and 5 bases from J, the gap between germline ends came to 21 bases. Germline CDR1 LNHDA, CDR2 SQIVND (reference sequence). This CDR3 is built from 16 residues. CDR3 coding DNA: TGTGCCAGTAGTTCGTCCTCCGGGACAACTATATATGGCTACACCTTC. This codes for CASSSSSGTTIYGYTF.

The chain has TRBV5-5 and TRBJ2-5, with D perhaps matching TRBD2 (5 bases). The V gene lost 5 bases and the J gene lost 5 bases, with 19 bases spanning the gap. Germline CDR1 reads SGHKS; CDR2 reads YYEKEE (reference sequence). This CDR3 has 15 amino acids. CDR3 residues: CASSATWLAPETQYF. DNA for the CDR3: TGTGCCAGCAGTGCAACGTGGCTAGCTCCGGAGACCCAGTACTTC.

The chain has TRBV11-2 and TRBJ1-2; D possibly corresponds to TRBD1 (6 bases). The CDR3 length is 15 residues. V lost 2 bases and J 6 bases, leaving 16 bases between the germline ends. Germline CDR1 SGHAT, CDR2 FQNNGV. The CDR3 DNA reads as TGTGCCAGCAGCTTAAATCACGGGGCAGGGGATGGCTACACCTTC. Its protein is CASSLNHGAGDGYTF.